The clone carrying this TCR beta chain was found many times. The antigen is not known. The record originates from a study of T cells in Graves' hyperthyroidism and ophthalmopathy. In the study overall: Staff took peripheral blood when the initial diagnosis was made, before any treatment began.

PBMCs were sourced from around 10 ml fresh peripheral blood. Regarding the study as a whole: Among thyroid clonotypes expanded above 0.001, most also appeared in blood.

Researchers took RNA transcripts and amplified the TCR beta CDR3 regions from them. HTBI primers were employed in a first-round RT-PCR of the TCR CDR3. MiXCR, applied by TCRdb to the multiplex PCR reads, yields one record per CDR3 protein. In the table there are 400,000 to 450,000 distinct CDR3 sequences, roughly 15% of which are singletons. The CDR3 is made up of 13 amino acids. Germline V lookup: CDR1 KGHSH, CDR2 LQKENI. Trimming removed 2 bases at V and 3 bases at J, with 5 bases between. The source of this sequence is a young man with Graves' ophthalmopathy. The gene calls are TRBV18 and TRBJ1-5; D unresolved. Sequencing was carried out using blood. In nucleotides, the CDR3 is TGTGCCAGCTCACCAGGAAACAATCAGCCCCAGCATTTT. This encodes CASSPGNNQPQHF.